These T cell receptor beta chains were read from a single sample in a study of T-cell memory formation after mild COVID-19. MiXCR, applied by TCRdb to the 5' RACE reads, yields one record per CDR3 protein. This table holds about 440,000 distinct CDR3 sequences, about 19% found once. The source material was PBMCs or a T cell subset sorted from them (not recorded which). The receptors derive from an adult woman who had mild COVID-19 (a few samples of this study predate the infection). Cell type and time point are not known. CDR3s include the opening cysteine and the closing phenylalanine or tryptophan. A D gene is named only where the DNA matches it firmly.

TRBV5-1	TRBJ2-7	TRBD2	CASSQGRAGVVYEQYF
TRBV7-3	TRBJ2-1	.	CASSLGKGGKNEQFF
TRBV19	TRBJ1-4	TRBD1	CASSTSGTATNEKLFF
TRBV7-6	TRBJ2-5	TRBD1	CASSWLDREQETQYF
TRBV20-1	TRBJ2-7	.	CSASSGRSEQYF
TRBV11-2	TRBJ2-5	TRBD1	CASSLLSTGAGETQYF
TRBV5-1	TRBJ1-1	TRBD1	CASSTGQGLEAFF
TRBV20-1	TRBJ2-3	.	CSAGPSDTQYF
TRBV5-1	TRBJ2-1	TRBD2	CASSPGLAVISSYNEQFF
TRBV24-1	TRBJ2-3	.	CATSDPLGRAQYF
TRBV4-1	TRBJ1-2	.	CASSPLAGVGYGYTF
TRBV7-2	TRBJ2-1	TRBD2	CASSSKAGGSYNEQFF
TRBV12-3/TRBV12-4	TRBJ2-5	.	CASSLLRETQYF
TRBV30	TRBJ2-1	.	CAWSALPAGYNEQFF
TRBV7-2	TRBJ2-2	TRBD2	CASSFGGTGELFF
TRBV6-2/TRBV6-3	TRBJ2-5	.	CASSPGLGSQETQYF
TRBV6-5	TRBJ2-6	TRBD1	CASRDGTGGAGANVLTF
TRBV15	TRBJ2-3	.	CATSRVSVDTQYF
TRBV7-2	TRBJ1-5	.	CASAAVGINQPQHF
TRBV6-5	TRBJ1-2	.	CASSQGRIYGYTF